The clone carrying this T cell receptor beta chain turned up a few times. This specimen comes from a study of T-cell reconstitution after alpha-beta-depleted transplantation in children. V lost 5 bases to trimming and J lost 0 bases, with 2 bases between them. Germline V CDR1 and CDR2: MNHEY, SMNVEV (reference sequence). The CDR3 sequence is 12 residues long. Preparation of the TCRbeta library used unique molecular identifiers. TCRdb reprocessed the PCR reads with MiXCR, giving one entry per CDR3 protein. The top ten clones hold 2% to 3% of a sample with approximately 340,000 distinct CDR3 sequences, under 13% of them seen once.

This receptor was identified in a human donor who donated a stem cell graft to a child with acute lymphoblastic leukemia. The sample consisted of PBMCs from the stem cell graft donor, taken from the stem cell graft. J is TRBJ2-1 and V is TRBV27, with unresolved D. As DNA, the CDR3 is TGTGCCAGCAGTGTCTCCTACAATGAGCAGTTCTTC. Translated: CASSVSYNEQFF.